This T cell receptor (beta chain) stems from a study of T cell repertoires in cytomegalovirus infection. In the study overall: Based on public TCR beta signatures, there were indications of CMV infection and of a matching HLA type. Overall study findings and caveats: Across the ex vivo response, the dominant clonotypes were HLA-C-restricted CMV-specific TCR beta clonotypes.

The CDR3 runs to 15 residues. Trimming cost V 6 bases and J 4 bases, with 19 bases left between them. CDR1 is MNHEY, CDR2 SVGEGT, per germline. TCRdb re-called the reads with MiXCR, one entry per CDR3 protein. The sample contains 310,000 or so distinct CDR3 sequences, around 25% of which appear only once. Note on this clonotype: Its cognate antigen is unknown.

The sequencing input was PBMCs. This clonotype originated in a human donor in good health (CMV status not recorded). Some clones in this sample may be carry-over from other donors' samples. The chain is built from TRBV6-2 or TRBV6-3 and TRBJ2-7; D may be TRBD1 (6 bases). The CDR3 DNA sequence: TGTGCCAGCAGGACCACAGGGAAAGGGGCTTACGAGCAGTACTTC. Its protein product is CASRTTGKGAYEQYF.